This T cell receptor (beta chain) originates from a study of CD8 T cells in ankylosing spondylitis. There are 16 residues in the CDR3. The germline gives CDR1 LGHNA, CDR2 YSLEER. Trimming left V 0 bases short and J 0 bases short, with 11 bases between. A word on this clonotype: What it recognizes is unknown.

Study-level points and caveats: Disease-linked clones were reportedly significantly enriched in matched ankylosing spondylitis synovial fluid. The authors found the disease-linked clones to be CD8+ and relatively rare in peripheral blood. Seemingly characteristic of ankylosing spondylitis blood was a TCR beta motif consisting of roughly 8 highly homologous variants.

Making use of molecular barcodes, quantitative 5'-RACE generated TCR beta libraries. Each CDR3 protein gets one entry after TCRdb re-called the 5' RACE reads with MiXCR. Seen here are around 250,000 distinct CDR3 sequences, 18% observed once, and the top ten hold more than 25%. This TCR was recovered from a male donor with ankylosing spondylitis or in good health (not recorded which). The specimen sequenced was blood, either unsorted or a sorted T cell fraction (not recorded which). The rearrangement uses TRBV4-3 and TRBJ1-1; perhaps TRBD1 as D (6 bases). CDR3 nucleotide sequence: TGCGCCAGCAGCCAAGATGGGGGCAACCTGAACACTGAAGCTTTCTTT. It yields the protein CASSQDGGNLNTEAFF.